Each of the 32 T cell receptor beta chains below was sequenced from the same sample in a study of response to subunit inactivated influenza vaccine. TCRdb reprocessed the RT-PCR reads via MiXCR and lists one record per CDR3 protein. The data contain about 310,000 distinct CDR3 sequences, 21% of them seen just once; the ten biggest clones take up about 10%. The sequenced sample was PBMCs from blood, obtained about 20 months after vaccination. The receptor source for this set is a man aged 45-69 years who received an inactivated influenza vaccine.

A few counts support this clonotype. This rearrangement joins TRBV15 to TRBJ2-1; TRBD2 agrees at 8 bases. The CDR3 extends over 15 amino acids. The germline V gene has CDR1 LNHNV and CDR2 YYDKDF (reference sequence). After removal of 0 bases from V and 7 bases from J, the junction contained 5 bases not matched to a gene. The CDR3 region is CATSREGTSRNEQFF. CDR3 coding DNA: TGTGCCACCAGCAGAGAGGGGACTAGTCGAAATGAGCAGTTCTTC.

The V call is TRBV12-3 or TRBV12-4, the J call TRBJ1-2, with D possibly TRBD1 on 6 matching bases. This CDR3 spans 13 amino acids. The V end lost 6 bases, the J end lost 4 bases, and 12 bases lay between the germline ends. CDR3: CASRTRGGYGYTF. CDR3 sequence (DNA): TGTGCCAGCAGGACCCGAGGGGGCTATGGCTACACCTTC.

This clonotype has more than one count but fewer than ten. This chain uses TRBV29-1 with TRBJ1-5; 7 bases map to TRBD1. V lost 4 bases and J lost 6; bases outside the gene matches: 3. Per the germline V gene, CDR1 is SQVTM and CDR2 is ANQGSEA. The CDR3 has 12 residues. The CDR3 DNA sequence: TGCAGCGTTGGGGACAGCCCTCAGCCCCAGCATTTT. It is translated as CSVGDSPQPQHF. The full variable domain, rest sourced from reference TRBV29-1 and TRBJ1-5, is SAVISQKPSRDICQRGTSLTIQCQVDSQVTMMFWYRQQPGQSLTLIATANQGSEATYESGFVIDKFPISRPNLTFSTLTVSNMSPEDSSIYLCSVGDSPQPQHFGDGTRLSIL.

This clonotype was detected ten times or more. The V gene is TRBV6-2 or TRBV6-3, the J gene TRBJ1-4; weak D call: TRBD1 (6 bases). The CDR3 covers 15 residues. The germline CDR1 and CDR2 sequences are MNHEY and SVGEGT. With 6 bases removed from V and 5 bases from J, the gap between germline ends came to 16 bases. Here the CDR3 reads CASRSLRDINEKLFF. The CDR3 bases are TGTGCCAGCAGATCACTCCGGGACATAAATGAAAAACTGTTTTTT.

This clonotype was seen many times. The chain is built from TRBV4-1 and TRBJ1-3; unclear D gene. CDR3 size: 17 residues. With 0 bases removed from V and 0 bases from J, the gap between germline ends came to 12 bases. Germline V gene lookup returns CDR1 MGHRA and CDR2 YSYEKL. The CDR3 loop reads CASSQDLFRGSGNTIYF. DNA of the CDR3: TGCGCCAGCAGCCAAGATCTGTTCCGGGGCTCTGGAAACACCATATATTTT.

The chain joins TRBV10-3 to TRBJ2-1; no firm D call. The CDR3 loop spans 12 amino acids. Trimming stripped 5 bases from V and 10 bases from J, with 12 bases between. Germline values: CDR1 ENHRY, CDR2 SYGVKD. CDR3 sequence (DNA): TGTGCCATCAGTACCCGCCCCGAGGAGCAGTTCTTC. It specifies CAISTRPEEQFF.

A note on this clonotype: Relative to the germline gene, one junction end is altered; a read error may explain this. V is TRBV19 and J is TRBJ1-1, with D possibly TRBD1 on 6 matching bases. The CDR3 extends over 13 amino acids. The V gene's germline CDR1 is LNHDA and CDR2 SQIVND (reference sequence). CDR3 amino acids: CASKHRVNTKAFF. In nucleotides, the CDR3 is TGTGCCAGTAAGCACAGGGTGAACACTAAAGCTTTCTTT. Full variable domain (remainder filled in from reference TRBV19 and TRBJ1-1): DGGITQSPKYLFRKEGQNVTLSCEQNLNHDAMYWYRQDPGQGLRLIYYSQIVNDFQKGDIAEGYSVSREKKESFPLTVTSAQKNPTAFYLCASKHRVNTKAFFGQGTRLTVV.

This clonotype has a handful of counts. This CDR3 is CASSAGTENYGYTF. Here the CDR3 DNA reads TGTGCCAGCAGCGCCGGGACAGAAAACTATGGCTACACCTTC. This chain links TRBV7-9 with TRBJ1-2; 7 bases fit TRBD1. The CDR3 is 14 residues long. CDR1 is SEHNR, CDR2 FQNEAQ, per germline (reference sequence). V dropped 5 bases and J dropped 2; count of bases not matched to a gene: 5.

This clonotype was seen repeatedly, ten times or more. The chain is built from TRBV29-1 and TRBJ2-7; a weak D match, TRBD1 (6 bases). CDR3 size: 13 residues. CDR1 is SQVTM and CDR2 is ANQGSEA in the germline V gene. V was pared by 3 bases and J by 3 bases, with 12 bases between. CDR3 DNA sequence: TGCAGCGTTGATTTTGGGGGCAGCTACGAGCAGTACTTC. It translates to CSVDFGGSYEQYF.

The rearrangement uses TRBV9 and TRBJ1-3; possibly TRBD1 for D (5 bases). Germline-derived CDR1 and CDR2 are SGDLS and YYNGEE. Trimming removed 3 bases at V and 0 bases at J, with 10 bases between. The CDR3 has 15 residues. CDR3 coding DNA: TGTGCCAGCAGCGCCCGGGACTTCTCTGGAAACACCATATATTTT. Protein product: CASSARDFSGNTIYF.

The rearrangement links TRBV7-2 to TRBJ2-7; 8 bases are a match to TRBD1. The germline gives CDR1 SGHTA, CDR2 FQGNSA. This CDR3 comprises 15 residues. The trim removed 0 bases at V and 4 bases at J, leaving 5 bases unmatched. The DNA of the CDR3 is TGTGCCAGCAGCTTAGCGGGACAGGACCTTTACGAGCAGTACTTC. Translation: CASSLAGQDLYEQYF.

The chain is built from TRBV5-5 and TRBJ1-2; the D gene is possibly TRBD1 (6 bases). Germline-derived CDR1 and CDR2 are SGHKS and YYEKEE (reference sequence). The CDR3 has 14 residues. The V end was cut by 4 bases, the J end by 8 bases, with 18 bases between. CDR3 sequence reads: CASSTLGGSYGYTF. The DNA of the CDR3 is TGTGCCAGCAGCACTTTAGGGGGATCGTACGGCTACACCTTC.

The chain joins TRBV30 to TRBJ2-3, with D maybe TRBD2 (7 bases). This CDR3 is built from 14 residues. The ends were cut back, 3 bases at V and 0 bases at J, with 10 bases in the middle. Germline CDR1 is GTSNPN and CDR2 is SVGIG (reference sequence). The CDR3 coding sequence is TGTGCCTGGAGCCGGGGGGCTAGCACAGATACGCAGTATTTT. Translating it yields CAWSRGASTDTQYF.

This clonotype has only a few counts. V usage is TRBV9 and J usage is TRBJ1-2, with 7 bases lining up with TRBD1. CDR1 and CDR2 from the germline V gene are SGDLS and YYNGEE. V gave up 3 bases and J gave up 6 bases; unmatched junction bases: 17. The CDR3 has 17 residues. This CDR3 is CASSATGTDFPSHGYTF. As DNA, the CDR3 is TGTGCCAGCAGCGCAACCGGGACAGATTTTCCCTCCCATGGCTACACCTTC.

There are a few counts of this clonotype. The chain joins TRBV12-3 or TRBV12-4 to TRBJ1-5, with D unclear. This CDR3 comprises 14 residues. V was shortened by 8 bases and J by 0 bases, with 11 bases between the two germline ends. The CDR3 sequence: CASSAGNSNQPQHF. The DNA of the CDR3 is TGTGCCAGCTCGGCCGGGAATAGCAATCAGCCCCAGCATTTT.

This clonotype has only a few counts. CDR3 nucleotide sequence: TGTGCCAGCAGTATCCAGGGCGTTCGTAGTCAGCCCCAGCATTTT. This translates into CASSIQGVRSQPQHF. V gene TRBV28 combines with J gene TRBJ1-5; tentative D call: TRBD1 (5 bases). The CDR3 contains 15 residues. Looked up from germline, CDR1 is MDHEN and CDR2 is SYDVKM. V was trimmed by 5 bases and J by 6 bases, leaving 17 bases between them.

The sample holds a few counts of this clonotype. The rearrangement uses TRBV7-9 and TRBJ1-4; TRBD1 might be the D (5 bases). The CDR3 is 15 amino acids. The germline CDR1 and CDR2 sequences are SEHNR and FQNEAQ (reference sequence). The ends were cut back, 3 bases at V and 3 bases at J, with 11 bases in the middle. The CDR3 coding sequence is TGTGCCAGCAGCTTCGGGGACGCGGCTAATGAAAAACTGTTTTTT. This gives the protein CASSFGDAANEKLFF. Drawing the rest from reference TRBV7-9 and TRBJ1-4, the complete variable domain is DTGVSQNPRHKITKRGQNVTFRCDPISEHNRLYWYRQTLGQGPEFLTYFQNEAQLEKSRLLSDRFSAERPKGSFSTLEIQRTEQGDSAMYLCASSFGDAANEKLFFGSGTQLSVL.

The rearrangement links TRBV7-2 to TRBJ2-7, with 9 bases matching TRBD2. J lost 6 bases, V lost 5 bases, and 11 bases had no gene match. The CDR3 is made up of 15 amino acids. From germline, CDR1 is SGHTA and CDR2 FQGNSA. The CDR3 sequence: CASSQRSSGVTEQYF. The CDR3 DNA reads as TGTGCCAGCAGCCAGAGGTCTAGCGGGGTGACCGAGCAGTACTTC.

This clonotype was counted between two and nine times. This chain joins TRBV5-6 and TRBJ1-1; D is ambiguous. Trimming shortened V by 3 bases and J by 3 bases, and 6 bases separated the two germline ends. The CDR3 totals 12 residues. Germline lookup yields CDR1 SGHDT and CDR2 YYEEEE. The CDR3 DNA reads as TGTGCCAGCAGCTGGTCATACACTGAAGCTTTCTTT. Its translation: CASSWSYTEAFF. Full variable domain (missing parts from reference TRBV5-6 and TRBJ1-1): DAGVTQSPTHLIKTRGQQVTLRCSPKSGHDTVSWYQQALGQGPQFIFQYYEEEERQRGNFPDRFSGHQFPNYSSELNVNALLLGDSALYLCASSWSYTEAFFGQGTRLTVV.

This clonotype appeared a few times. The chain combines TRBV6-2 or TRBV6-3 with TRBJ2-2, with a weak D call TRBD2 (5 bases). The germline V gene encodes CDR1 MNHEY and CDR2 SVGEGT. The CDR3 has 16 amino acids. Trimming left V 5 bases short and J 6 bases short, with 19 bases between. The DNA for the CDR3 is TGTGCCAGCAGTCTCCGGACTGGTTTGGGCCCCGGGGAGCTGTTTTTT. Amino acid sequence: CASSLRTGLGPGELFF.

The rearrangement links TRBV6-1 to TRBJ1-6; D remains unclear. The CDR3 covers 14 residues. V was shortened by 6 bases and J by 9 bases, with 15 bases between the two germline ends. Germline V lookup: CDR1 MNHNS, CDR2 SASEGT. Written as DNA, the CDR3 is TGTGCCAGCAGCGCTAATATTCCGAGTTCACCCCTCCACTTT. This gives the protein CASSANIPSSPLHF.

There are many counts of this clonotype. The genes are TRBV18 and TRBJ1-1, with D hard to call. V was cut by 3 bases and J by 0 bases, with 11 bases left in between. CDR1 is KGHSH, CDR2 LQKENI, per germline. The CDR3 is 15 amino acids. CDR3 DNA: TGTGCCAGCTCACCTTATACCGGTCTGAACACTGAAGCTTTCTTT. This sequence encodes CASSPYTGLNTEAFF.

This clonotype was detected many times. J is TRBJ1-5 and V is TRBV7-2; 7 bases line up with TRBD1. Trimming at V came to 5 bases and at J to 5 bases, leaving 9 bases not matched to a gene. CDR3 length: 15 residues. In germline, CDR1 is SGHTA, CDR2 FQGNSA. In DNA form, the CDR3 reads TGTGCCAGCAGCCTCTGGGACAGCTCTCATCAGCCCCAGCATTTT. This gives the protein CASSLWDSSHQPQHF.

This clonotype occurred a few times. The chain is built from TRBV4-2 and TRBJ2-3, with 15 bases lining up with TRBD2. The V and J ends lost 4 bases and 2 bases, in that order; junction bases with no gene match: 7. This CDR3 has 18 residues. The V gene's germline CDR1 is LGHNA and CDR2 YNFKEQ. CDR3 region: CASSPQGTSGGTTDTQYF. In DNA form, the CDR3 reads TGTGCCAGCAGCCCACAAGGGACTAGCGGGGGGACCACAGATACGCAGTATTTT.

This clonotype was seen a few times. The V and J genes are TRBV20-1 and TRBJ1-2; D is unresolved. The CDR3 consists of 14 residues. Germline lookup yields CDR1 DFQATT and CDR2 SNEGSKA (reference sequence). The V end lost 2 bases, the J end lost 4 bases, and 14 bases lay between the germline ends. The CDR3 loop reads CSARSLEPSYGYTF. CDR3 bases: TGCAGTGCTAGAAGCCTTGAACCTTCCTATGGCTACACCTTC.

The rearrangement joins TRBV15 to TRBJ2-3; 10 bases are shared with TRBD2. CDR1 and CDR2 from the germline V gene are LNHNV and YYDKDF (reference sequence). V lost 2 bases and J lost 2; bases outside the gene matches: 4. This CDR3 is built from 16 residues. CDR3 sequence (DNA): TGTGCCACCAGCAGATCTCTAGCGGGGGTCACAGATACGCAGTATTTT. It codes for CATSRSLAGVTDTQYF.

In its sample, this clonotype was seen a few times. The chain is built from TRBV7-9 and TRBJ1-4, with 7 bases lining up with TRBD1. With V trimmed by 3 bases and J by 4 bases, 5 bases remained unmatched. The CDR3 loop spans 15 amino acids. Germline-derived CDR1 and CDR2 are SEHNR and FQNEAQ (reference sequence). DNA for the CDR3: TGTGCCAGCAGCTTGACGACAGGGAATAATGAAAAACTGTTTTTT. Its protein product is CASSLTTGNNEKLFF.

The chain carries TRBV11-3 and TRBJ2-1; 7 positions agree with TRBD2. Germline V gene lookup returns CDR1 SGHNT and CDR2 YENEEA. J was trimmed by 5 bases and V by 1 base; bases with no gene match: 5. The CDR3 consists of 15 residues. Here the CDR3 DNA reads TGTGCCAGCAGCTTAGCGGGGGGTGTCCACAATGAGCAGTTCTTC. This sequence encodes CASSLAGGVHNEQFF.

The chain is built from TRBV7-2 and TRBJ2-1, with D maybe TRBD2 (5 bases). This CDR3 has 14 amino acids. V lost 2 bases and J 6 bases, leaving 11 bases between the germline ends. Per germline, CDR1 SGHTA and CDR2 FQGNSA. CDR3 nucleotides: TGTGCCAGCAGCTTAAGGACTCCCATCAATGAGCAGTTCTTC. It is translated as CASSLRTPINEQFF.

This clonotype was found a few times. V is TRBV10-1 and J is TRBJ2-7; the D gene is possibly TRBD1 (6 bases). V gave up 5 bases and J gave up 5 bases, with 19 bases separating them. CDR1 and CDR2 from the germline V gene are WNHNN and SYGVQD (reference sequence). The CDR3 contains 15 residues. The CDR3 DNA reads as TGCGCCAGCAGTTTATCTACAGGGATGAGGGACGAGCAGTACTTC. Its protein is CASSLSTGMRDEQYF.

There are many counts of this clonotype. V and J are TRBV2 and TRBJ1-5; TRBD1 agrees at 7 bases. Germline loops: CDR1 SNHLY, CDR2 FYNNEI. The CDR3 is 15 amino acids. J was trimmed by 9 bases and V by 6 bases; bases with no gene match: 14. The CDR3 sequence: CASSAGTDTGGPQHF. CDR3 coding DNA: TGTGCCAGCAGCGCCGGGACAGATACGGGAGGGCCCCAGCATTTT.

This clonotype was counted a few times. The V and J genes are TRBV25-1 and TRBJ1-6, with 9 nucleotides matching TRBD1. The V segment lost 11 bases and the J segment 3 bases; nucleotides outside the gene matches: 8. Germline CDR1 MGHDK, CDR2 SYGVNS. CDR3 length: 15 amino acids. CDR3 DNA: TGTGCCCCCGGGACAGGGTGGCTCTATAATTCACCCCTCCACTTT. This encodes CAPGTGWLYNSPLHF.